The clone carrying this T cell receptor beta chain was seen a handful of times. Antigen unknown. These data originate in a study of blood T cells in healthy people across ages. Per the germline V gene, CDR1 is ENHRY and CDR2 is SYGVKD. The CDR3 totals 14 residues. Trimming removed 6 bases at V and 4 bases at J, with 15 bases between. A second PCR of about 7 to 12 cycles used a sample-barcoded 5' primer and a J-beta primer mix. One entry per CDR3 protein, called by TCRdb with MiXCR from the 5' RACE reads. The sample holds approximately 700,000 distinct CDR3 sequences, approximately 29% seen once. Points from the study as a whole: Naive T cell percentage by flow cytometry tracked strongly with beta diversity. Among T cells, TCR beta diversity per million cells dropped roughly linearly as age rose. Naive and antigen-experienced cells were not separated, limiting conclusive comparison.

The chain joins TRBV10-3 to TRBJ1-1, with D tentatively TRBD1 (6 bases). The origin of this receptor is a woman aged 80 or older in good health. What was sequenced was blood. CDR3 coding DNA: TGTGCCATCAGGGTGGCCACAGGGAGCACTGAAGCTTTCTTT. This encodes CAIRVATGSTEAFF.